This is a list of T cell receptor beta chains from one sample in a study of CD8 T cells in Susac syndrome. TCRdb ran MiXCR on the immunoSEQ multiplex PCR reads and lists one entry per CDR3 protein. The sample has 200,000 or so distinct CDR3 sequences; roughly 95% are singletons. The sample comprised CD4+ T cells from PBMCs. The origin of the receptors is a human donor with Susac syndrome. Each CDR3 is given with its conserved first and last residue. A D gene is named only where the DNA matches it firmly. Clone size is shown for a subset of rows, as once, few, many or a class of expanded clone.

cdr3_aa: CASSPNTGVNYGYTF
cdr3_nt: TGTGCCAGCAGCCCAAACACAGGAGTAAACTATGGCTACACCTTC
v_call: TRBV11-2
cdr3_length: 15
d_call: NA
clone_size: NA
j_call: TRBJ1-2

cdr3_aa: CASRLDSAEQYF
cdr3_nt: TGTGCCAGCAGATTGGACAGTGCCGAGCAGTACTTC
v_call: TRBV6-2/TRBV6-3
cdr3_length: 12
d_call: NA
clone_size: once
j_call: TRBJ2-7

cdr3_aa: CAWSAPLDEQYF
cdr3_nt: TGTGCCTGGAGCGCCCCCCTCGACGAGCAGTACTTC
v_call: TRBV30
cdr3_length: 12
d_call: NA
clone_size: NA
j_call: TRBJ2-7

cdr3_aa: CASSIRVGGEQFF
cdr3_nt: TGTGCCAGCAGTATTCGGGTGGGGGGTGAGCAGTTCTTC
v_call: TRBV12-3/TRBV12-4
cdr3_length: 13
d_call: NA
clone_size: NA
j_call: TRBJ2-1

cdr3_aa: CSATTGTGELFF
cdr3_nt: TGCAGTGCTACTACAGGGACCGGGGAGCTGTTTTTT
v_call: TRBV20-1
cdr3_length: 12
d_call: NA
clone_size: NA
j_call: TRBJ2-2

cdr3_aa: CASSHKASGDEQFF
cdr3_nt: TGTGCCAGCAGCCATAAGGCTAGCGGGGATGAGCAGTTCTTC
v_call: TRBV3-1
cdr3_length: 14
d_call: TRBD2
clone_size: once
j_call: TRBJ2-1

cdr3_aa: CAWSLGQGASGYTF
cdr3_nt: TGTGCCTGGAGTTTAGGACAGGGGGCCAGTGGCTACACCTTC
v_call: TRBV30
cdr3_length: 14
d_call: TRBD1
clone_size: NA
j_call: TRBJ1-2

cdr3_aa: CASSTPRNTIYF
cdr3_nt: TGTGCCAGTAGTACCCCGAGAAACACCATATATTTT
v_call: TRBV19
cdr3_length: 12
d_call: NA
clone_size: NA
j_call: TRBJ1-3

cdr3_aa: CASSEARRAAQYF
cdr3_nt: TGTGCCAGCAGTGAAGCGCGGAGGGCGGCGCAGTATTTT
v_call: TRBV2
cdr3_length: 13
d_call: NA
clone_size: NA
j_call: TRBJ2-3

cdr3_aa: CAWSALRTSGGVEELFF
cdr3_nt: TGTGCCTGGAGTGCCCTTCGGACTAGCGGGGGTGTGGAGGAGCTGTTTTTT
v_call: TRBV30
cdr3_length: 17
d_call: TRBD2
clone_size: NA
j_call: TRBJ2-2

cdr3_aa: CASSESGRGRTDTQYF
cdr3_nt: TGTGCCAGCAGTGAATCTGGGCGGGGCCGCACAGATACGCAGTATTTT
v_call: TRBV25-1
cdr3_length: 16
d_call: NA
clone_size: NA
j_call: TRBJ2-3

cdr3_aa: CASQESAEAFF
cdr3_nt: TGTGCCTCTCAGGAAAGCGCTGAAGCTTTCTTT
v_call: TRBV19
cdr3_length: 11
d_call: NA
clone_size: NA
j_call: TRBJ1-1

cdr3_aa: CASSNRRDTQYF
cdr3_nt: TGTGCCAGCAGTAACCGTAGGGATACGCAGTATTTT
v_call: TRBV28
cdr3_length: 12
d_call: NA
clone_size: few
j_call: TRBJ2-3

cdr3_aa: CASSSWGSQETQYF
cdr3_nt: TGTGCCAGCAGTTCATGGGGTTCCCAAGAGACCCAGTACTTC
v_call: TRBV6-5
cdr3_length: 14
d_call: NA
clone_size: NA
j_call: TRBJ2-5

cdr3_aa: CASSFGIAEPYEQYF
cdr3_nt: TGTGCCAGCAGCTTTGGGATAGCGGAGCCCTACGAGCAGTACTTC
v_call: TRBV5-4
cdr3_length: 15
d_call: NA
clone_size: NA
j_call: TRBJ2-7

cdr3_aa: CASSFYGGGAYEQYF
cdr3_nt: TGCGCCAGCAGCTTCTACGGGGGCGGAGCCTACGAGCAGTACTTC
v_call: TRBV5-1
cdr3_length: 15
d_call: NA
clone_size: NA
j_call: TRBJ2-7

cdr3_aa: CASSHPDGNEQYF
cdr3_nt: TGCGCCAGCAGTCACCCGGACGGGAACGAGCAGTACTTC
v_call: TRBV23-1
cdr3_length: 13
d_call: NA
clone_size: NA
j_call: TRBJ2-7

cdr3_aa: CASSQNWGGANTEAFF
cdr3_nt: TGTGCCAGCAGCCAAAACTGGGGGGGGGCGAACACTGAAGCTTTCTTT
v_call: TRBV7-9
cdr3_length: 16
d_call: NA
clone_size: NA
j_call: TRBJ1-1

cdr3_aa: CASSLSAGPETQYF
cdr3_nt: TGTGCCAGCAGCTTATCCGCAGGGCCGGAGACCCAGTACTTC
v_call: TRBV7-2
cdr3_length: 14
d_call: NA
clone_size: NA
j_call: TRBJ2-5

cdr3_aa: CASSPNRVLDTQYF
cdr3_nt: TGTGCCAGCAGCCCCAACAGGGTCTTAGATACGCAGTATTTT
v_call: TRBV7-9
cdr3_length: 14
d_call: NA
clone_size: NA
j_call: TRBJ2-3

cdr3_aa: CASRKQGTNTEAFF
cdr3_nt: TGTGCCAGCAGAAAACAGGGGACGAACACTGAAGCTTTCTTT
v_call: TRBV6-2/TRBV6-3
cdr3_length: 14
d_call: TRBD1
clone_size: once
j_call: TRBJ1-1

cdr3_aa: CASGQNLKLRYF
cdr3_nt: TGTGCCAGCGGACAGAACTTGAAACTGAGATACTTC
v_call: TRBV6-2/TRBV6-3
cdr3_length: 12
d_call: NA
clone_size: NA
j_call: TRBJ2-5

cdr3_aa: CASSLDRPIEAFF
cdr3_nt: TGTGCCAGCAGCCTGGACAGGCCGATTGAAGCTTTCTTT
v_call: TRBV12-3/TRBV12-4
cdr3_length: 13
d_call: TRBD1
clone_size: NA
j_call: TRBJ1-1

cdr3_aa: CSVHLQGGNEKLFF
cdr3_nt: TGCAGCGTCCACCTACAGGGGGGTAATGAAAAACTGTTTTTT
v_call: TRBV29-1
cdr3_length: 14
d_call: TRBD1
clone_size: NA
j_call: TRBJ1-4

cdr3_aa: CATSRGAGLGGYTF
cdr3_nt: TGTGCCACCAGCAGAGGCGCAGGATTGGGAGGCTACACCTTC
v_call: TRBV15
cdr3_length: 14
d_call: NA
clone_size: NA
j_call: TRBJ1-2

cdr3_aa: CATSPGGTGGASNYGYTF
cdr3_nt: TGTGCCACCAGTCCGGGGGGCACAGGGGGCGCCTCTAACTATGGCTACACCTTC
v_call: TRBV15
cdr3_length: 18
d_call: TRBD1
clone_size: NA
j_call: TRBJ1-2

cdr3_aa: CSASGGAIETQYF
cdr3_nt: TGCAGTGCTAGCGGGGGGGCGATAGAGACCCAGTACTTC
v_call: TRBV20-1
cdr3_length: 13
d_call: TRBD2
clone_size: NA
j_call: TRBJ2-5

cdr3_aa: CASSNGQVVGSPLHF
cdr3_nt: TGTGCCAGCAGCAACGGACAGGTGGTCGGTTCACCCCTCCACTTT
v_call: TRBV9
cdr3_length: 15
d_call: TRBD1
clone_size: NA
j_call: TRBJ1-6

cdr3_aa: CASSPGRGGSNTEAFF
cdr3_nt: TGTGCCAGCAGCCCCGGGAGAGGGGGCTCGAACACTGAAGCTTTCTTT
v_call: TRBV7-3
cdr3_length: 16
d_call: TRBD1
clone_size: NA
j_call: TRBJ1-1

cdr3_aa: CASSQRDTNTDTQYF
cdr3_nt: TGTGCCAGCAGCCAACGGGACACTAACACAGATACGCAGTATTTT
v_call: TRBV9
cdr3_length: 15
d_call: NA
clone_size: NA
j_call: TRBJ2-3

cdr3_aa: CASSATLAQAGSPLHF
cdr3_nt: TGTGCCAGCAGCGCCACTCTCGCCCAGGCCGGTTCACCCCTCCACTTT
v_call: TRBV9
cdr3_length: 16
d_call: NA
clone_size: NA
j_call: TRBJ1-6

cdr3_aa: CASSPDRGDQPQHF
cdr3_nt: TGTGCCAGCAGCCCCGACAGGGGTGATCAGCCCCAGCATTTT
v_call: TRBV7-9
cdr3_length: 14
d_call: TRBD1
clone_size: once
j_call: TRBJ1-5

cdr3_aa: CASSQGLDNEQFF
cdr3_nt: TGTGCCAGCAGCCAAGGGTTAGACAATGAGCAGTTCTTC
v_call: TRBV4-2
cdr3_length: 13
d_call: NA
clone_size: NA
j_call: TRBJ2-1

cdr3_aa: CASSSSPGGLAYEQYF
cdr3_nt: TGTGCCAGCAGCTCCTCCCCAGGGGGACTAGCCTACGAGCAGTACTTC
v_call: TRBV7-6
cdr3_length: 16
d_call: NA
clone_size: few
j_call: TRBJ2-7

cdr3_aa: CASSVAAGIIDSPLHF
cdr3_nt: TGTGCCAGCAGCGTAGCTGCTGGGATCATCGATTCACCCCTCCACTTT
v_call: TRBV9
cdr3_length: 16
d_call: NA
clone_size: NA
j_call: TRBJ1-6

cdr3_aa: CSAVTANYGYTF
cdr3_nt: TGCAGCGCTGTGACAGCCAACTATGGCTACACCTTC
v_call: TRBV29-1
cdr3_length: 12
d_call: NA
clone_size: NA
j_call: TRBJ1-2

cdr3_aa: CSAETYTGELFF
cdr3_nt: TGCAGTGCAGAAACATACACCGGGGAGCTGTTTTTT
v_call: TRBV20-1
cdr3_length: 12
d_call: NA
clone_size: NA
j_call: TRBJ2-2

cdr3_aa: CASSYRVNTGELFF
cdr3_nt: TGTGCCAGCAGCTACAGGGTGAACACCGGGGAGCTGTTTTTT
v_call: TRBV7-9
cdr3_length: 14
d_call: NA
clone_size: NA
j_call: TRBJ2-2

cdr3_aa: CSVAGQGWAEQYF
cdr3_nt: TGCAGCGTGGCGGGACAGGGGTGGGCCGAGCAGTACTTC
v_call: TRBV29-1
cdr3_length: 13
d_call: TRBD1
clone_size: NA
j_call: TRBJ2-7

cdr3_aa: CASHPGELNYGYTF
cdr3_nt: TGTGCGAGTCATCCGGGCGAACTTAACTATGGCTACACCTTC
v_call: TRBV30
cdr3_length: 14
d_call: NA
clone_size: once
j_call: TRBJ1-2

cdr3_aa: CAWSVNTGELFF
cdr3_nt: TGTGCCTGGAGTGTGAACACCGGGGAGCTGTTTTTT
v_call: TRBV30
cdr3_length: 12
d_call: NA
clone_size: NA
j_call: TRBJ2-2

cdr3_aa: CSARLSMNTEAFF
cdr3_nt: TGCAGTGCTAGACTATCCATGAACACTGAAGCTTTCTTT
v_call: TRBV20-1
cdr3_length: 13
d_call: NA
clone_size: NA
j_call: TRBJ1-1

cdr3_aa: CASSWGGRVLAKNIQYF
cdr3_nt: TGTGCCAGCAGTTGGGGAGGCCGGGTTTTAGCCAAAAACATTCAGTACTTC
v_call: TRBV12-3/TRBV12-4
cdr3_length: 17
d_call: NA
clone_size: NA
j_call: TRBJ2-4

cdr3_aa: CASSLSTGGSTDTQYF
cdr3_nt: TGCGCCAGCAGCCTCTCCACGGGGGGTTCCACAGATACGCAGTATTTT
v_call: TRBV5-1
cdr3_length: 16
d_call: TRBD2
clone_size: NA
j_call: TRBJ2-3

cdr3_aa: CSAQTGRLYGYTF
cdr3_nt: TGCAGTGCGCAGACAGGCCGACTCTATGGCTACACCTTC
v_call: TRBV20-1
cdr3_length: 13
d_call: NA
clone_size: NA
j_call: TRBJ1-2

cdr3_aa: CASSQVPGHTQYF
cdr3_nt: TGTGCCAGCAGCCAAGTACCGGGACATACGCAGTATTTT
v_call: TRBV3-1
cdr3_length: 13
d_call: NA
clone_size: NA
j_call: TRBJ2-3

cdr3_aa: CASSSRAGSYEQYF
cdr3_nt: TGTGCCAGCAGCTCCCGAGCGGGGAGCTACGAGCAGTACTTC
v_call: TRBV11-2
cdr3_length: 14
d_call: TRBD2
clone_size: NA
j_call: TRBJ2-7

cdr3_aa: CATFLDTQYF
cdr3_nt: TGTGCCACCTTCTTGGATACGCAGTATTTT
v_call: TRBV19
cdr3_length: 10
d_call: NA
clone_size: NA
j_call: TRBJ2-3